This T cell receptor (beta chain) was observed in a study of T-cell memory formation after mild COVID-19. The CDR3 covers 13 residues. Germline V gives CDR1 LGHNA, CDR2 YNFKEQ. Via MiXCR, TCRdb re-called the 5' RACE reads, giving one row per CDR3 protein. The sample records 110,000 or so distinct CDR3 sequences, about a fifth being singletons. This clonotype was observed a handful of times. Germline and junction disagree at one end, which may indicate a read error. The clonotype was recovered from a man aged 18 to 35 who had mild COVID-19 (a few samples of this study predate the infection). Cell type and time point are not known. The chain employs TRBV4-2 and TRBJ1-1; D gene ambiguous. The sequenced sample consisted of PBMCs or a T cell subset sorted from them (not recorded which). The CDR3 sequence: CASSPWGGTEDFF. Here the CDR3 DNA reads TGTGCCAGCAGCCCGTGGGGAGGAACTGAAGATTTCTTT.